This T cell receptor (beta chain) was recovered during a study of T cells expressing NK-cell markers. Germline V gene data show CDR1 as LGHDT and CDR2 as YNNKEL (reference sequence). This CDR3 contains 15 residues. TCRdb re-called the 5' RACE reads and shows each CDR3 protein once, DNA omitted. The sample holds 350,000 to 500,000 distinct CDR3 sequences. V is TRBV3-1 and J is TRBJ1-2; the D call from TCRdb, TRBD1, cannot be confirmed without DNA. The sequence was collected from a woman aged 18 to 75 in good health. The material sequenced was blood T cells: a sorted CD56 or NKG2C T cell subset, CD4+ or CD8+ T cells, or bulk PBMC T cells (not recorded which). CDR3 region: CASSQLQGVSYGYTF.